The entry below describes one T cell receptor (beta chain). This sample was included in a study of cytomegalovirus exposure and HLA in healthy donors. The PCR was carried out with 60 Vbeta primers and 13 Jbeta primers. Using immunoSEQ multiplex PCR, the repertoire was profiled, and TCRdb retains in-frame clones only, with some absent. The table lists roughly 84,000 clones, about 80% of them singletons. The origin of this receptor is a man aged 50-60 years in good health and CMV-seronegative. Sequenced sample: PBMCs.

The CDR3 DNA sequence: TGTGCCAGCAGCTTAGTCCCTAGCGGGGCTGGGGCCAACGTCCTGACTTTC. This gives the protein CASSLVPSGAGANVLTF. This chain links TRBV11-2 with TRBJ2-6; 9 bases line up with TRBD2. CDR1 is SGHAT, CDR2 FQNNGV, per germline. Trimming removed 1 base from V and 2 bases from J; junction bases left unmatched: 3. The CDR3 is made up of 17 amino acids.